The present TCR beta chain was sequenced within a study of metastatic and nonmetastatic thyroid tumors. Study summary: The comparison covered peripheral blood and tumor or nodule tissue in malignant and benign thyroid patients.

This clone occurred a few times. The CDR3 contains 14 residues. V shed 5 bases, J shed 3 bases, and the junction held 7 bases outside the gene matches. From germline, CDR1 is MNHNS and CDR2 SASEGT. TCRdb reassembled clones from the PCR reads with MiXCR. The repertoire holds about 41,000 clones, 24% seen once, with roughly 15% in the top ten. Not a single patient had been given any form of treatment at any point before undergoing thyroid surgery. This chain uses TRBV6-1 with TRBJ2-7; 7 nucleotides align to TRBD1. The sample taken for sequencing was tumor tissue. This TCR derives from a female donor with papillary thyroid cancer or a benign thyroid nodule (not recorded which). Some clones in this sample may be carry-over from other donors' samples. The CDR3, as DNA: TGTGCCAGCAGTCCGGGACAGTTATACTACGAGCAGTACTTC. Protein sequence: CASSPGQLYYEQYF.